This TCR beta chain derives from a study of T-cell reconstitution after alpha-beta-depleted transplantation in children. Study-wide points: At the one-year point after transplant, T-cell counts and TCRbeta diversity were found to come mostly from T cells that had been newly produced. At around two months after transplant, the alpha-beta T cells were reportedly derived from several hundred expanded clones that came from non-depleted graft cells.

Construction of the TCRbeta library involved unique molecular identifiers. Via MiXCR, TCRdb re-called the PCR reads, giving one row per CDR3 protein. The data show over 100,000 distinct CDR3 sequences, about a tenth seen once. The V gene lost 1 base and the J gene lost 4 bases, with 8 bases spanning the gap. In germline, CDR1 is SGHTA, CDR2 FQGTGA. The CDR3 has 13 residues. This clonotype was detected a few times. Its antigen is currently unknown. This sequence joins TRBV7-3 and TRBJ2-7, with unresolved D. This sequence was found in a boy aged 2-15 years with acute lymphoblastic leukemia, due to receive a stem cell transplant. The material sequenced was PBMCs, taken before TCRalphabeta/CD19-depleted stem cell transplant. The CDR3 coding sequence is TGTGCCAGCAGCTTAAAGCCCGAGTACGAGCAGTACTTC. This encodes CASSLKPEYEQYF.